Presented here are 26 T cell receptor beta chains from one specimen sequenced in a study of T-cell reconstitution after alpha-beta-depleted transplantation in children. Library preparation (for TCRbeta) was performed with unique molecular identifiers. TCRdb itself ran the PCR reads through MiXCR, one entry per CDR3 protein. This table has 500,000 to 650,000 distinct CDR3 sequences, about an eighth appearing once. Specimen: PBMCs, mostly from graft donor cells, collected 180 days after TCRalphabeta/CD19-depleted stem cell transplant. All receptors come from a female patient aged 2 to 10 who had a stem cell transplant for aplastic anemia, so the T cells may come from the graft donor.

This clonotype showed up just a few times. The chain uses TRBV9 and TRBJ2-2; D is tentatively TRBD1 or TRBD2 (6 bases each). Germline V lookup: CDR1 SGDLS, CDR2 YYNGEE. The V end lost 0 bases, the J end lost 2 bases, and 11 bases lay between the germline ends. CDR3 length: 16 residues. CDR3 in DNA: TGTGCCAGCAGCGTAGCTGGGGGGCCCAACACCGGGGAGCTGTTTTTT. This translates into CASSVAGGPNTGELFF.

This clonotype was observed at least ten times. The chain links TRBV7-3 to TRBJ2-3, with 9 bases aligning to TRBD2. Germline CDR1 is SGHTA and CDR2 is FQGTGA. V shed 5 bases and J 0 bases; nucleotides not matched to a gene: 6. The CDR3 spans 16 residues. The CDR3 sequence is CASSTKLAGSTDTQYF. The CDR3 bases are TGTGCCAGCAGCACCAAACTAGCGGGTAGCACAGATACGCAGTATTTT.

In this sample, this clonotype turned up a few times. The chain couples TRBV7-2 to TRBJ2-1; the match to TRBD2 covers 10 bases. CDR3 size: 15 residues. The germline V gene encodes CDR1 SGHTA and CDR2 FQGNSA. V dropped 1 base and J dropped 8; count of bases not matched to a gene: 5. CDR3 in DNA: TGTGCCAGCAGCTTAGAGCCTAGCGGGAGTTATGAGCAGTTCTTC. Its translation: CASSLEPSGSYEQFF.

This clonotype was picked up a small number of times. This sequence joins TRBV12-3 or TRBV12-4 and TRBJ1-4; no clear D gene. CDR3 length: 16 residues. Trimming took 2 bases from V and 7 from J, leaving 17 bases between them. CDR3 nucleotide sequence: TGTGCCAGCAGTTTAATGGGAGCCATTGGTGGTGAAAAACTGTTTTTT. It codes for CASSLMGAIGGEKLFF.

This clonotype was observed a handful of times. The chain uses TRBV7-8 and TRBJ2-3; TRBD1 matches at 9 bases. The V segment lost 11 bases and the J segment 6 bases; nucleotides outside the gene matches: 15. CDR3 length: 15 amino acids. Germline V gene data show CDR1 as SGHVS and CDR2 as FQNEAQ. The CDR3: CASALSQGARDTQYF. The CDR3 DNA reads TGTGCCTCAGCCCTTTCACAGGGGGCGAGGGATACGCAGTATTTT.

This clonotype was observed at least ten times. The genes are TRBV18 and TRBJ1-1; the match to TRBD1 covers 7 bases. The CDR3 contains 16 residues. Unmatched junction bases numbered 11, after V lost 4 bases and J lost 3 bases. Germline lookup yields CDR1 KGHSH and CDR2 LQKENI. CDR3: CASSRIQQGLDTEAFF. The CDR3 region has the DNA TGTGCCAGCTCACGAATACAACAGGGGCTGGACACTGAAGCTTTCTTT.

This clonotype was seen a handful of times. This sequence joins TRBV20-1 and TRBJ2-2, with D unclear. V was clipped by 3 bases and J by 4 bases, with 9 bases between them. In germline, CDR1 is DFQATT, CDR2 SNEGSKA (reference sequence). This CDR3 comprises 13 residues. As DNA, the CDR3 is TGCAGTGCTAGTTCGCCAGCCACCGGGGAGCTGTTTTTT. Translating it yields CSASSPATGELFF.

The CDR3, as DNA: TGCGCCAGCAGCCAAGATCCCCCGGGAGGAAATAATGAGCAGTTCTTC. Translated: CASSQDPPGGNNEQFF. This chain uses TRBV4-3 with TRBJ2-1, with TRBD2 matching 7 bases. V lost 0 bases and J lost 7; bases outside the gene matches: 9. The CDR3 is 16 amino acids. Germline CDR1 reads LGHNA; CDR2 reads YSLEER.

The sample holds a few counts of this clonotype. This chain uses TRBV14 with TRBJ1-4; tentative D call: TRBD1 (6 bases). The germline V gene encodes CDR1 SGHDN and CDR2 FVKESK. The CDR3 has 12 amino acids. Trimming removed 4 bases at V and 14 bases at J, with 14 bases between. CDR3 sequence reads: CASSPNRERLFF. The CDR3 coding sequence is TGTGCCAGCAGCCCCAACAGGGAACGGCTGTTTTTT.

This clonotype was seen more than once but under ten times. This chain joins TRBV20-1 and TRBJ2-5; D unclear. The CDR3 runs to 11 residues. V was pared by 5 bases and J by 2 bases, with 6 bases between. CDR1 DFQATT and CDR2 SNEGSKA come from the germline V gene (reference sequence). The CDR3 DNA sequence: TGCAGTGCTGGTGGGCAAGAGACCCAGTACTTC. Its translation: CSAGGQETQYF.

The V and J genes are TRBV20-1 and TRBJ2-4; D call uncertain. CDR1 and CDR2 (germline): DFQATT, SNEGSKA (reference sequence). CDR3 length: 14 amino acids. V dropped 1 base and J dropped 0 bases, with 7 bases sitting between them. This CDR3 reads CSARVGLAKNIQYF. In nucleotides, the CDR3 is TGCAGTGCTAGAGTCGGTCTAGCCAAAAACATTCAGTACTTC.

V is TRBV7-3 and J is TRBJ2-2, with D perhaps matching TRBD1 (5 bases). Trimming left V 0 bases short and J 2 bases short, with 13 bases between. The V gene's germline CDR1 is SGHTA and CDR2 FQGTGA. CDR3 length equals 17 residues. The CDR3 coding sequence is TGTGCCAGCAGCTTAACGGGTGGGGCAGGTAACACCGGGGAGCTGTTTTTT. Translation: CASSLTGGAGNTGELFF.

This clonotype was counted a few times. V gene TRBV12-3 or TRBV12-4 combines with J gene TRBJ2-3; D is uncertain. This CDR3 has 16 residues. V was cut by 6 bases and J by 0 bases, with 16 bases left in between. CDR3 region: CASRRSSVPSTDTQYF. DNA for the CDR3: TGTGCCAGCAGGCGAAGCTCCGTTCCTAGCACAGATACGCAGTATTTT.

Only a few counts were recorded for this clonotype. The rearrangement links TRBV25-1 to TRBJ1-5; D gene ambiguous. V gave up 5 bases and J gave up 0 bases, with 20 bases separating them. CDR1 is MGHDK, CDR2 SYGVNS, per germline. CDR3 length: 18 residues. The CDR3, as DNA: TGTGCCAGCAGTATCGCCAGGCAAACCCTTTATAGCAATCAGCCCCAGCATTTT. Encoded protein: CASSIARQTLYSNQPQHF.

This clonotype was counted a few times. The V and J genes are TRBV6-2 or TRBV6-3 and TRBJ2-1; the match to TRBD1 covers 8 bases. The CDR3 is 15 residues long. Germline CDR1 reads MNHEY; CDR2 reads SVGEGT. V lost 6 bases and J lost 4; bases outside the gene matches: 8. The DNA for the CDR3 is TGTGCCAGCAGCGATCCGGGACAGGCTTACAATGAGCAGTTCTTC. This translates into CASSDPGQAYNEQFF.

This clonotype was counted only a few times. V gene TRBV7-9 combines with J gene TRBJ2-3; weak D call: TRBD1 (5 bases). CDR1 is SEHNR, CDR2 FQNEAQ, per germline (reference sequence). The V gene lost 10 bases and the J gene lost 1 base, with 12 bases spanning the gap. The CDR3 has 13 amino acids. The CDR3 DNA reads TGTGCCATCGGCGGACACGGCACAGATACGCAGTATTTT. Translated: CAIGGHGTDTQYF.

The J gene is TRBJ1-2, the V gene TRBV7-9; D remains ambiguous. Trimming left V 6 bases short and J 7 bases short, with 21 bases between. CDR1 is SEHNR, CDR2 FQNEAQ, per germline (reference sequence). CDR3 length equals 15 residues. The CDR3 DNA follows: TGTGCCAGCAGGTTTACCGGGCATCCATTCGGTGGCTACACCTTC. Its protein is CASRFTGHPFGGYTF.

This clonotype was counted between two and nine times. This chain joins TRBV7-9 and TRBJ2-7; a weak D match, TRBD1 (6 bases). Trimming left V 5 bases short and J 4 bases short, with 12 bases between. CDR3 length equals 13 residues. Germline CDR1 and CDR2: SEHNR and FQNEAQ (reference sequence). The CDR3 DNA is TGTGCCAGCAGCCACGGGACAATATACGAGCAGTACGTC. This sequence encodes CASSHGTIYEQYV.

There are many counts of this clonotype. The chain employs TRBV28 and TRBJ2-1; D ambiguous. With 10 bases removed from V and 0 bases from J, the gap between germline ends came to 10 bases. This CDR3 is built from 13 residues. From germline, CDR1 is MDHEN and CDR2 SYDVKM. This CDR3 is CATEISSYNEQFF. The CDR3, as DNA: TGTGCCACCGAGATTAGCTCCTACAATGAGCAGTTCTTC. Combining the CDR3 with reference TRBV28 and TRBJ2-1 gives the whole variable domain DVKVTQSSRYLVKRTGEKVFLECVQDMDHENMFWYRQDPGLGLRLIYFSYDVKMKEKGDIPEGYSVSREKKERFSLILESASTNQTSMYLCATEISSYNEQFFGPGTRLTVL.

This clonotype was recorded a few times. The chain has TRBV19 and TRBJ2-1; 7 positions match TRBD2. Germline V gives CDR1 LNHDA, CDR2 SQIVND (reference sequence). This CDR3 is 14 amino acids long. Germline trimming cut 6 bases from V and 8 bases from J; bases unmatched to any gene: 10. The CDR3 bases are TGTGCCAGTAGCCCGACTAGCTCTTGGGATGAGCAGTTCTTC. Its protein is CASSPTSSWDEQFF.

In its sample, this clonotype was seen a few times. The chain has TRBV12-3 or TRBV12-4 and TRBJ1-1, with D unclear. V lost 2 bases and J lost 1, with 8 bases in between. This CDR3 is 14 amino acids long. The CDR3 sequence is CASSLRPQNTEAFF. CDR3 DNA: TGTGCCAGCAGTTTAAGACCGCAGAACACTGAAGCTTTCTTT.

This clonotype was seen a few times. The chain has TRBV12-3 or TRBV12-4 and TRBJ2-2; TRBD2 agrees at 7 bases. The CDR3 totals 15 residues. Trimming removed 4 bases from V and 3 bases from J; junction bases left unmatched: 5. CDR3 protein: CASSSVGRYTGELFF. The CDR3 bases are TGTGCCAGCAGTTCTGTCGGGAGGTACACCGGGGAGCTGTTTTTT.

The gene calls are TRBV20-1 and TRBJ2-1, with 7 bases aligning to TRBD1. The CDR3 spans 13 residues. V lost 3 bases to trimming and J lost 6 bases; unmatched junction nucleotides: 5. In germline, CDR1 is DFQATT, CDR2 SNEGSKA (reference sequence). This CDR3 is CSASEDRSNEQFF. In DNA, the CDR3 is TGCAGTGCTAGTGAGGACAGGTCCAATGAGCAGTTCTTC.

The table lists this clonotype with many counts. The chain is built from TRBV12-3 or TRBV12-4 and TRBJ2-4; a weak D match, TRBD1 (5 bases). The V end was cut by 8 bases, the J end by 5 bases, with 16 bases between. The CDR3 totals 14 residues. CDR3 DNA sequence: TGTGCCAGCCTCTCTCAGGGTTTGGAAAACATTCAGTACTTC. This translates into CASLSQGLENIQYF.

The V gene is TRBV27, the J gene TRBJ2-7; TRBD2 aligns across 10 bases. The germline V gene encodes CDR1 MNHEY and CDR2 SMNVEV (reference sequence). CDR3 size: 16 residues. The V gene end was trimmed by 1 base and the J gene end by 3 bases; junction bases not matched to a gene: 6. The chain's CDR3 is CASSLYWTSGYYEQYF. DNA of the CDR3: TGTGCCAGCAGTTTATATTGGACTAGCGGATACTACGAGCAGTACTTC.

The gene calls are TRBV2 and TRBJ1-2; no clear D. The CDR3 consists of 14 residues. Germline values: CDR1 SNHLY, CDR2 FYNNEI. The V end was cut by 4 bases, the J end by 2 bases, with 11 bases between. Written as DNA, the CDR3 is TGTGCCAGCAGTGTGACACCGGAGAACTATGGCTACACCTTC. It codes for CASSVTPENYGYTF.